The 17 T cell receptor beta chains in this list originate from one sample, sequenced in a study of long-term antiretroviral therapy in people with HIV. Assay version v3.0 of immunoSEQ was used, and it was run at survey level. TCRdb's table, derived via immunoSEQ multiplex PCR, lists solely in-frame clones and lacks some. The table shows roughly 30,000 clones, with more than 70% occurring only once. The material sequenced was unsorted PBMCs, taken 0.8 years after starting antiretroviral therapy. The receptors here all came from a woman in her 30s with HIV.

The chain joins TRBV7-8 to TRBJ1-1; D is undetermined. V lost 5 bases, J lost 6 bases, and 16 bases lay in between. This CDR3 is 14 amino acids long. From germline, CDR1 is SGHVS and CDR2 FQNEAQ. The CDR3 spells CASSPLGGGAEAFF. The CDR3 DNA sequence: TGTGCCAGCAGCCCTTTGGGTGGAGGCGCTGAAGCTTTCTTT.

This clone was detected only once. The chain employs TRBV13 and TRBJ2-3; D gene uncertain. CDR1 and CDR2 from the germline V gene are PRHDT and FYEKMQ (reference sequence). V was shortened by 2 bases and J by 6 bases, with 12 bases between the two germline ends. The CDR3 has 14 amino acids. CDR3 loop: CASSLSRRTDTQYF. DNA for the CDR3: TGTGCCAGCAGCTTAAGTAGGCGGACGGATACGCAGTATTTT. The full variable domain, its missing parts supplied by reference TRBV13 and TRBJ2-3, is AAGVIQSPRHLIKEKRETATLKCYPIPRHDTVYWYQQGPGQDPQFLISFYEKMQSDKGSIPDRFSAQQFSDYHSELNMSSLELGDSALYFCASSLSRRTDTQYFGPGTRLTVL.

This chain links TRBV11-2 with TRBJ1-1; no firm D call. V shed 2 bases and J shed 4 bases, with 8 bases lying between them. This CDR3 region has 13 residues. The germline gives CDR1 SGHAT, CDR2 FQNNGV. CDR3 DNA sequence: TGTGCCAGCAGCTTACAGGAGGGCACTGAAGCTTTCTTT. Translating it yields CASSLQEGTEAFF.

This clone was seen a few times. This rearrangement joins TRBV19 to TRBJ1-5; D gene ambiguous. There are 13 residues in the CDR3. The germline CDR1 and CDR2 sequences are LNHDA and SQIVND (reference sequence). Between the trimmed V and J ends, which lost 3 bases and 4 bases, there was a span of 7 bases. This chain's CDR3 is CASSISVNQPQHF. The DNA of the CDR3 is TGTGCCAGTAGTATCAGTGTTAATCAGCCCCAGCATTTT. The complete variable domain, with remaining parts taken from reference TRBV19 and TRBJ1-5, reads DGGITQSPKYLFRKEGQNVTLSCEQNLNHDAMYWYRQDPGQGLRLIYYSQIVNDFQKGDIAEGYSVSREKKESFPLTVTSAQKNPTAFYLCASSISVNQPQHFGDGTRLSIL.

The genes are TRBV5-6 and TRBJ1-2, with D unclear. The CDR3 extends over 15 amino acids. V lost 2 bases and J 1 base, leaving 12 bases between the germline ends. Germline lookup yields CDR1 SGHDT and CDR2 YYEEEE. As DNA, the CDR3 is TGTGCCAGCAGCTTTGAGGGTACCATTAACTATGGCTACACCTTC. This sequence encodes CASSFEGTINYGYTF.

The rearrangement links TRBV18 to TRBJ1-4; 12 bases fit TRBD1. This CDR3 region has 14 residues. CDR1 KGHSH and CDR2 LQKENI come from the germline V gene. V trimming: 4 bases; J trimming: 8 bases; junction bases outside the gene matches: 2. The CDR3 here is CASSRGQGAEKLFF. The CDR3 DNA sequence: TGTGCCAGCTCACGGGGACAGGGGGCAGAAAAACTGTTTTTT.

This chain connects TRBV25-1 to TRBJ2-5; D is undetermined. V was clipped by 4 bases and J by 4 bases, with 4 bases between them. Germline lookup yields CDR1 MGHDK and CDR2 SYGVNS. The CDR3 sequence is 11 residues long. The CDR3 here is CASSGVETQYF. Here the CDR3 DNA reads TGTGCCAGCAGTGGCGTAGAGACCCAGTACTTC. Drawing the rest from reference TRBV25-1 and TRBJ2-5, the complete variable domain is EADIYQTPRYLVIGTGKKITLECSQTMGHDKMYWYQQDPGMELHLIHYSYGVNSTEKGDLSSESTVSRIRTEHFPLTLESARPSHTSQYLCASSGVETQYFGPGTRLLVL.

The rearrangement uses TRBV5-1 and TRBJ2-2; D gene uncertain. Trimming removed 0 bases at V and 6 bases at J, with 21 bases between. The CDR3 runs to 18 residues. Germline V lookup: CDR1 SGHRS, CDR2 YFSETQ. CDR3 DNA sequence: TGCGCCAGCAGCTTGGAGAGTCTTAGTGGAGAGAAATCCGGGGAGCTGTTTTTT. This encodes CASSLESLSGEKSGELFF.

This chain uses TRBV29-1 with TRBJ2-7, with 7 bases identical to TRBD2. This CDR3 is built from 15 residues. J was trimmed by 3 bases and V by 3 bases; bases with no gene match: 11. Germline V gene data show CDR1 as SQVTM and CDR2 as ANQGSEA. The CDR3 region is CSVETGRGTYYEQYF. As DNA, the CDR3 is TGCAGCGTTGAGACCGGGCGGGGGACCTACTACGAGCAGTACTTC.

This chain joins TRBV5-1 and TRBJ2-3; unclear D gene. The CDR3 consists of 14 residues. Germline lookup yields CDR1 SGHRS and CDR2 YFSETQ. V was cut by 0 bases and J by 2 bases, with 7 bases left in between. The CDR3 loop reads CASSLDTVTDTQYF. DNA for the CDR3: TGCGCCAGCAGCTTGGATACAGTCACAGATACGCAGTATTTT.

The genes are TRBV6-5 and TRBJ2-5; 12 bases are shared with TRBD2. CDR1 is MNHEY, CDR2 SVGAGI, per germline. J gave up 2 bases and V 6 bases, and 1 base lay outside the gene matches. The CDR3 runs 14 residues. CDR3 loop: CASSLAGGQETQYF. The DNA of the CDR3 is TGTGCCAGCAGCCTAGCGGGGGGGCAAGAGACCCAGTACTTC.

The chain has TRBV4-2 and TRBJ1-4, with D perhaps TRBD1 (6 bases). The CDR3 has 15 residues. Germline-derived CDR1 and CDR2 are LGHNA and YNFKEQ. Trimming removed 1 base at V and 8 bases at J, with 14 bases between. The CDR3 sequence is CASSQALRGEEKLFF. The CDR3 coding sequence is TGTGCCAGCAGCCAAGCCCTGAGGGGGGAAGAAAAACTGTTTTTT.

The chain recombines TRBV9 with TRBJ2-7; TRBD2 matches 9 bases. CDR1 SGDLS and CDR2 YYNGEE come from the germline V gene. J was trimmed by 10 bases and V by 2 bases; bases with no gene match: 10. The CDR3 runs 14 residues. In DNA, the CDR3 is TGTGCCAGCAGCGTCGATAGCGGGGGCCCCCATCAGTACTTC. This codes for CASSVDSGGPHQYF. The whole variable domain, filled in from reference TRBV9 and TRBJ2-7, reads DSGVTQTPKHLITATGQRVTLRCSPRSGDLSVYWYQQSLDQGLQFLIQYYNGEERAKGNILERFSAQQFPDLHSELNLSSLELGDSALYFCASSVDSGGPHQYFGPGTRLTVT.

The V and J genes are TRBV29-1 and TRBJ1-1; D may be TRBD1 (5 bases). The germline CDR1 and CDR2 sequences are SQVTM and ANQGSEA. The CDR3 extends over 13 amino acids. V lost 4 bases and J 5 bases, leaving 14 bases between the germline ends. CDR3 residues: CSVGNRMGTEAFF. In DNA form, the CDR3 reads TGCAGCGTTGGTAACAGGATGGGGACTGAAGCTTTCTTT.

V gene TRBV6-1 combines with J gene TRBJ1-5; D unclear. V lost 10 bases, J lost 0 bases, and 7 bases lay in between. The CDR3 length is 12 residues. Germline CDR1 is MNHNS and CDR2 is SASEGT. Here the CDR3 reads CATKYSNQPQHF. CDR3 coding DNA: TGTGCCACCAAATATAGCAATCAGCCCCAGCATTTT.

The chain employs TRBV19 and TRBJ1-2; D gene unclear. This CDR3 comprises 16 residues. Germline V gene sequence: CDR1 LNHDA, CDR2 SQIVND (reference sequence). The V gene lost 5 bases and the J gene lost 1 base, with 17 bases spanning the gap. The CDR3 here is CASSLGSGSRNYGYTF. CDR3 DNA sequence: TGTGCCAGTAGTTTGGGTTCAGGAAGCCGTAACTATGGCTACACCTTC.

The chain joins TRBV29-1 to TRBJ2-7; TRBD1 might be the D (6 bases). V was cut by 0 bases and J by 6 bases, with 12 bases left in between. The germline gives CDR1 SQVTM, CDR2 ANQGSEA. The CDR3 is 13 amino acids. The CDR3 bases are TGCAGCGTTGAAGATAACAGGGATTTCGAGCAGTACTTC. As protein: CSVEDNRDFEQYF.